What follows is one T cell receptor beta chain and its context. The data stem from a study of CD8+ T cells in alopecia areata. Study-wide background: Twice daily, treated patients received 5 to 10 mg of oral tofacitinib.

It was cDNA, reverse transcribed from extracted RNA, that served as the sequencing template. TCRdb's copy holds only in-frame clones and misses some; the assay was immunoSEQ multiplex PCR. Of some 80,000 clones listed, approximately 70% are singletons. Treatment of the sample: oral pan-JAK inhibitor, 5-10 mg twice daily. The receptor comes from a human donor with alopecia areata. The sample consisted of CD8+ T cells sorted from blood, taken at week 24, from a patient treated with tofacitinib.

In DNA form, the CDR3 reads TGCGCCAGCAGCCAAGATCTCGGAGGGGGAGCTTACACAGATACGCAGTATTTT. Protein product: CASSQDLGGGAYTDTQYF. This chain links TRBV4-3 with TRBJ2-3, with D possibly being TRBD1 or TRBD2 (6 bases each). V gave up 0 bases and J gave up 2 bases, with 18 bases separating them. The CDR3 is made up of 18 amino acids. Per germline, CDR1 LGHNA and CDR2 YSLEER.